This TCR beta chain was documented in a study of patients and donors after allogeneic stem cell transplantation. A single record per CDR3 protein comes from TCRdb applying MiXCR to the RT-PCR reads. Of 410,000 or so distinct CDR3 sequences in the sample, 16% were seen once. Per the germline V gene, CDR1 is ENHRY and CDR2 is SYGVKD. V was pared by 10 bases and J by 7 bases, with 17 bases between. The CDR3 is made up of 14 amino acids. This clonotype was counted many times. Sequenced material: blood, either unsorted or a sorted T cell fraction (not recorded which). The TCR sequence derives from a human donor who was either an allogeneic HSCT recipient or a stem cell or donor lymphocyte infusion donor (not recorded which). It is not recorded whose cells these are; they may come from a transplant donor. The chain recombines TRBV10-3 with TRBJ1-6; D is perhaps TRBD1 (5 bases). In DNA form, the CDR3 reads TGTGCCACAGGCCCGGAGAGGGGAAATTCACCCCTCCACTTT. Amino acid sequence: CATGPERGNSPLHF.